The 10 T cell receptor beta chains below were found in one sample sequenced in a study of cytomegalovirus exposure and HLA in healthy donors (dated by TCRdb to about 2017). Library preparation was by the immunoSEQ multiplex PCR assay. A mixture of 60 forward primers for TCR Vbeta segments and 13 reverse primers for TCR Jbeta segments was used in the multiplex PCR. TCRdb re-hosts the immuneACCESS table, in-frame sequences only. Its copies lack some clones; in the studies checked, an unresolved V gene accounts for under half of them, and the cause for the rest is not known. Recorded for this sample are over 150,000 clones; approximately 84% of them occurred a single time. The ten largest clones add up to roughly 5.2% of the sample. The sample consisted of PBMCs. These receptors were taken from a girl aged 10 to 17 in good health and CMV-seropositive.

The chain uses TRBV6-1 and TRBJ2-7; a possible D gene is TRBD2 (5 bases). With 4 bases removed from V and 4 bases from J, the gap between germline ends came to 11 bases. The CDR3 contains 13 residues. The germline gives CDR1 MNHNS, CDR2 SASEGT. CDR3 sequence (DNA): TGTGCCAGCAGTGGACGAGGGATGTACGAGCAGTACTTC. Amino acids: CASSGRGMYEQYF.

This chain uses TRBV14 with TRBJ2-3; 9 bases align to TRBD1. Trimming at V came to 4 bases and at J to 4 bases, leaving 6 bases not matched to a gene. Per germline, CDR1 SGHDN and CDR2 FVKESK. The CDR3 has 15 amino acids. The CDR3 sequence is CASSPGTGRSDTQYF. CDR3 DNA sequence: TGTGCCAGCAGCCCCGGGACAGGGAGGTCAGATACGCAGTATTTT.

A few counts support this clone. The chain combines TRBV27 with TRBJ2-7, with no clear D. This CDR3 has 14 residues. Per germline, CDR1 MNHEY and CDR2 SMNVEV (reference sequence). Trimming left V 3 bases short and J 0 bases short, with 9 bases between. CDR3 nucleotides: TGTGCCAGCAGTTTCCTTGGCAACTCCTACGAGCAGTACTTC. Protein: CASSFLGNSYEQYF.

The V gene is TRBV30, the J gene TRBJ2-6; perhaps TRBD2 as D (5 bases). This CDR3 has 13 residues. The V gene's germline CDR1 is GTSNPN and CDR2 SVGIG (reference sequence). Trimming shortened V by 5 bases and J by 3 bases, and 8 bases separated the two germline ends. In DNA, the CDR3 is TGTGCCTGGGAAGGGAGTGGGGCCAACGTCCTGACTTTC. This translates into CAWEGSGANVLTF.

The rearrangement uses TRBV9 and TRBJ1-5; D call uncertain. Per the germline V gene, CDR1 is SGDLS and CDR2 is YYNGEE. The CDR3 has 15 amino acids. Trimming removed 1 base at V and 0 bases at J, with 8 bases between. For the CDR3, the DNA is TGTGCCAGCAGCGTAACGGGATATAGCAATCAGCCCCAGCATTTT. It encodes CASSVTGYSNQPQHF.

The chain has TRBV5-6 and TRBJ1-5, with no clear D. Trimming took off 1 base at V and 4 bases at J, with 3 bases between the two ends. This CDR3 comprises 12 residues. CDR1 SGHDT and CDR2 YYEEEE come from the germline V gene. For the CDR3, the DNA is TGTGCCAGCAGCTTGCGGAATCAGCCCCAGCATTTT. It specifies CASSLRNQPQHF.

This clone was observed a handful of times. This chain links TRBV19 with TRBJ2-1, with D maybe TRBD1 (6 bases). This CDR3 is built from 13 residues. From germline, CDR1 is LNHDA and CDR2 SQIVND (reference sequence). Trimming took off 3 bases at V and 13 bases at J, with 16 bases between the two ends. CDR3 in DNA: TGTGCCAGTAGTATGGGCTGGGGGACACTCCAGTTCTTC. Translated: CASSMGWGTLQFF.

V is TRBV19 and J is TRBJ1-6, with D possibly TRBD1 on 6 matching bases. With 3 bases removed from V and 10 bases from J, the gap between germline ends came to 16 bases. There are 15 residues in the CDR3. Looked up from germline, CDR1 is LNHDA and CDR2 is SQIVND (reference sequence). The CDR3 nucleotides are TGTGCCAGTAGTATTTTCGGGACATCTGTCTCACCCCTCCACTTT. As protein: CASSIFGTSVSPLHF.

The rearrangement joins TRBV18 to TRBJ1-4; 8 nucleotides align to TRBD1. This CDR3 region has 15 residues. With 3 bases clipped from V and 8 bases from J, the junction kept 8 bases outside the gene matches. Looked up from germline, CDR1 is KGHSH and CDR2 is LQKENI. The CDR3 loop reads CASSPTGVDKEKLFF. CDR3 DNA sequence: TGTGCCAGCTCACCGACAGGGGTAGACAAAGAAAAACTGTTTTTT.

The chain recombines TRBV6-5 with TRBJ1-3, with D unresolved. V shed 0 bases and J shed 1 base, with 7 bases lying between them. Germline loops: CDR1 MNHEY, CDR2 SVGAGI. The CDR3 has 15 amino acids. CDR3 coding DNA: TGTGCCAGCAGTTACTCTCGGGTGTCTGGAAACACCATATATTTT. Translated, it gives CASSYSRVSGNTIYF.